The 13 T cell receptor beta chains presented below share a single source sample, sequenced in a study of blood T cell repertoires in COVID-19. TCRdb keeps only in-frame clones here, not all; method: immunoSEQ multiplex PCR. The sample includes 450,000 to 500,000 clones, more than 85% of them seen just once. Sequenced sample: PBMCs or T cells enriched from blood (not recorded which). The source is a woman in her sixties who had recovered from COVID-19.

The genes are TRBV7-2 and TRBJ2-7; a possible D gene is TRBD1 (5 bases). V gave up 0 bases and J gave up 3 bases, with 12 bases separating them. The length of the CDR3 is 15 residues. The germline CDR1 and CDR2 sequences are SGHTA and FQGNSA. The CDR3 here is CASSLAPGKNYEQYF. DNA for the CDR3: TGTGCCAGCAGCTTAGCCCCAGGGAAGAACTACGAGCAGTACTTC.

The chain carries TRBV18 and TRBJ1-1; D is ambiguous. This CDR3 spans 16 amino acids. With 4 bases removed from V and 1 base from J, the gap between germline ends came to 16 bases. Germline-derived CDR1 and CDR2 are KGHSH and LQKENI. The CDR3 DNA sequence: TGTGCCAGCTCACTTCTAGTCGGATTCAGGAACACTGAAGCTTTCTTT. Translated: CASSLLVGFRNTEAFF.

The genes are TRBV10-3 and TRBJ2-5; TRBD1 might be the D (5 bases). This CDR3 is built from 13 residues. Germline CDR1 is ENHRY and CDR2 is SYGVKD. V was trimmed by 8 bases and J by 2 bases, leaving 12 bases between them. The CDR3 DNA sequence: TGTGCCATCGGGGCAGGGCAGCAAGAGACCCAGTACTTC. The encoded protein is CAIGAGQQETQYF.

The table lists this clone with a count of one. The chain is built from TRBV7-9 and TRBJ1-2, with D maybe TRBD1 (6 bases). The CDR3 runs 14 residues. V was cut by 1 base and J by 8 bases, with 14 bases left in between. The germline V gene has CDR1 SEHNR and CDR2 FQNEAQ (reference sequence). CDR3: CASSLGAGAGGYTF. The CDR3 coding sequence is TGTGCCAGCAGCTTAGGGGCAGGGGCAGGAGGCTACACCTTC.

This chain uses TRBV3-1 (or the pseudogene TRBV3-2) with TRBJ1-1; the D gene is possibly TRBD1 (5 bases). Looked up from germline, CDR1 is LGHDT and CDR2 is YNNKEL (reference sequence). The CDR3 has 14 residues. The V gene lost 3 bases and the J gene lost 1 base, with 9 bases spanning the gap. The CDR3 DNA sequence: TGTGCCAGCAGCCATGTAGGACAGAACACTGAAGCTTTCTTT. Protein: CASSHVGQNTEAFF.

Of note for this clone: This specimen includes other DNA sequences encoding the same CDR3. V gene TRBV3-1 (or the pseudogene TRBV3-2) combines with J gene TRBJ1-6; TRBD1 matches at 10 bases. With 1 base clipped from V and 9 bases from J, the junction kept 0 bases outside the gene matches. Germline V gene lookup returns CDR1 LGHDT and CDR2 YNNKEL (reference sequence). This CDR3 region has 14 residues. CDR3 nucleotides: TGTGCCAGCAGCCAAGGGACAGGGGGTTCACCCCTCCACTTT. It yields the protein CASSQGTGGSPLHF.

The chain joins TRBV7-2 to TRBJ2-2, with TRBD1 as a possible D gene (6 bases). The CDR3 consists of 15 residues. With 3 bases removed from V and 3 bases from J, the gap between germline ends came to 11 bases. Germline CDR1 and CDR2: SGHTA and FQGNSA. CDR3 nucleotide sequence: TGTGCCAGCAGCTTTAAGGGGGTCGACACCGGGGAGCTGTTTTTT. Its protein product is CASSFKGVDTGELFF.

The chain combines TRBV7-7 with TRBJ2-7; 7 bases are shared with TRBD1. There are 14 residues in the CDR3. Germline trimming cut 5 bases from V and 3 bases from J; bases unmatched to any gene: 7. Germline assignment: CDR1 SSHAT and CDR2 FNYEAQ (reference sequence). CDR3 nucleotide sequence: TGTGCCAGCAGCCCCCGACAGGGTATCTACGAGCAGTACGTC. Its protein is CASSPRQGIYEQYV.

The rearrangement links TRBV25-1 to TRBJ2-3; no reliable D call. Germline CDR1 reads MGHDK; CDR2 reads SYGVNS. The CDR3 is made up of 15 amino acids. V shed 2 bases and J shed 0 bases, with 9 bases lying between them. The CDR3 loop reads CASSEGAGSTDTQYF. DNA for the CDR3: TGTGCCAGCAGTGAAGGCGCCGGGAGCACAGATACGCAGTATTTT.

V usage is TRBV5-4 and J usage is TRBJ2-1; possible D gene TRBD2, 5 bases. This CDR3 comprises 15 residues. Trimming cost V 4 bases and J 0 bases, with 11 bases left between them. CDR1 SGHNT and CDR2 YYREEE come from the germline V gene (reference sequence). The CDR3 nucleotides read TGTGCCAGCAGCCCCAGGACTTACTCCTACAATGAGCAGTTCTTC. It translates to CASSPRTYSYNEQFF.

The chain recombines TRBV6-5 with TRBJ1-3; TRBD1 aligns across 11 bases. The CDR3 extends over 14 amino acids. V dropped 6 bases and J dropped 6; count of bases not matched to a gene: 4. Germline assignment: CDR1 MNHEY and CDR2 SVGAGI. The CDR3 spells CASRRTGGENTIYF. The CDR3 coding sequence is TGTGCCAGCAGGAGGACAGGGGGCGAAAACACCATATATTTT.

The genes are TRBV3-1 (or the pseudogene TRBV3-2) and TRBJ1-2, with D possibly being TRBD1 (6 bases). Trimming left V 4 bases short and J 3 bases short, with 12 bases between. CDR3 length: 14 residues. Germline CDR1 and CDR2: LGHDT and YNNKEL (reference sequence). The CDR3 DNA reads as TGTGCCAGCAGCCTAGCAGGGGATTACTATGGCTACACCTTC. Its translation is CASSLAGDYYGYTF.

This clone was observed a handful of times. The CDR3 DNA follows: TGTGCCAGCAGCCCCGTTTACACTGAAGCTTTCTTT. Its protein product is CASSPVYTEAFF. V usage is TRBV11-2 and J usage is TRBJ1-1; D unresolved. The V end was cut by 5 bases, the J end by 3 bases, with 7 bases between. The CDR3 is 12 residues long. Germline V gives CDR1 SGHAT, CDR2 FQNNGV.